This passage covers 2 T cell receptor beta chains from one sample sequenced in a study of T cell repertoires in cytomegalovirus infection. TCRdb re-called the reads with MiXCR, one entry per CDR3 protein. This sample has hundreds of thousands of distinct CDR3 sequences, with 20% to 25% found just once. The sequenced sample was CD8+ T cells from PBMCs. Receptors originate from a human donor in good health (CMV status not recorded). Some clones in this sample may be carry-over from other donors' samples.

The sample holds a few counts of this clonotype. J is TRBJ1-4 and V is TRBV6-5; possible D gene TRBD1, 6 bases. Germline values: CDR1 MNHEY, CDR2 SVGAGI. The V end lost 2 bases, the J end lost 0 bases, and 10 bases lay between the germline ends. The CDR3 totals 16 residues. CDR3 sequence (DNA): TGTGCCAGCAGTTACACAGGGCCTGCAACTAATGAAAAACTGTTTTTT. The encoded protein is CASSYTGPATNEKLFF.

This clonotype was detected many times. This chain links TRBV7-9 with TRBJ2-7; a weak D match, TRBD1 (5 bases). Germline V lookup: CDR1 SEHNR, CDR2 FQNEAQ (reference sequence). The CDR3 has 14 amino acids. Trimming removed 9 bases from V and 6 bases from J, with 21 bases in between. CDR3 amino acids: CASMTEALNVEQYF. DNA of the CDR3: TGTGCCAGTATGACAGAGGCCCTAAACGTCGAGCAGTACTTC.